The 20 T cell receptor beta chains reported below all come from one sample, sequenced in a study of blood T cells in healthy people across ages. Primers used in a second PCR of roughly 6 to 12 cycles were a sample-barcoded 5' primer and a J-beta primer mix. Each CDR3 protein is one row after TCRdb ran MiXCR on the 5' RACE reads. The sample yields about 1.4 million distinct CDR3 sequences, almost 60% seen once. The sequenced sample was blood. The receptors were sampled from a man between 18 and 35 years old in good health.

The V call is TRBV6-4, the J call TRBJ1-1; D might be TRBD1 (5 bases). Trimming left V 4 bases short and J 7 bases short, with 16 bases between. Per germline, CDR1 MRHNA and CDR2 SNTAGT. There are 14 residues in the CDR3. The DNA for the CDR3 is TGTGCCAGCAGTGCCGAGGACCGGGGCGGTGAAGCTTTCTTT. The encoded protein is CASSAEDRGGEAFF.

The genes are TRBV7-9 and TRBJ2-2; 9 nucleotides match TRBD2. V trimming: 5 bases; J trimming: 5 bases; junction bases outside the gene matches: 12. Germline CDR1 reads SEHNR; CDR2 reads FQNEAQ (reference sequence). The CDR3 consists of 17 residues. The DNA of the CDR3 is TGTGCCAGCAGCCGGAAACCGGGACTAGCACGGACCGGGGAGCTGTTTTTT. This encodes CASSRKPGLARTGELFF.

The chain has TRBV4-3 and TRBJ2-3; 13 nucleotides agree with TRBD2. Germline lookup yields CDR1 LGHNA and CDR2 YSLEER. This CDR3 comprises 18 residues. Unmatched junction bases numbered 7, after V lost 4 bases and J lost 0 bases. CDR3 amino acids: CASSLGGLAGPSTDTQYF. CDR3 bases: TGCGCCAGCAGCCTTGGGGGACTAGCGGGACCTAGCACAGATACGCAGTATTTT.

In this sample, this clonotype turned up a few times. The J gene is TRBJ2-7, the V gene TRBV10-3; TRBD1 or TRBD2 may be the D gene (5 bases each). The CDR3 has 13 amino acids. Germline lookup yields CDR1 ENHRY and CDR2 SYGVKD. Trimming cost V 6 bases and J 7 bases, with 16 bases left between them. The CDR3 loop reads CAIRGFNEGEQYF. DNA for the CDR3: TGTGCCATCAGGGGATTCAATGAGGGGGAGCAGTACTTC.

This chain joins TRBV27 and TRBJ2-7, with a weak D call TRBD2 (6 bases). TRBJ2-1 explains the end of the DNA better; the J call may be wrong. The germline V gene encodes CDR1 MNHEY and CDR2 SMNVEV (reference sequence). The CDR3 totals 14 residues. The CDR3 bases are TGTGCCAGTAGGGCCGGGACTCCCTACAATGAGCAGTTCTTC. The encoded protein is CASRAGTPYNEQFF.

V and J are TRBV7-2 and TRBJ2-1; D unresolved. V was cut by 4 bases and J by 0 bases, with 10 bases left in between. Germline lookup yields CDR1 SGHTA and CDR2 FQGNSA. CDR3 length: 15 residues. CDR3 protein: CASSWSYSSYNEQFF. The CDR3 DNA follows: TGTGCCAGCAGCTGGAGCTACAGCTCCTACAATGAGCAGTTCTTC.

CDR3: CASRGDSGGPIQETQYF. In DNA, the CDR3 is TGTGCCAGCAGAGGGGATAGCGGGGGGCCGATCCAAGAGACCCAGTACTTC. This chain joins TRBV12-3 or TRBV12-4 and TRBJ2-5, with 10 nucleotides matching TRBD2. The CDR3 loop spans 17 amino acids. With 6 bases clipped from V and 1 base from J, the junction kept 11 bases outside the gene matches.

The chain recombines TRBV20-1 with TRBJ2-3, with D maybe TRBD1 (6 bases). V was trimmed by 0 bases and J by 1 base, leaving 11 bases between them. Looked up from germline, CDR1 is DFQATT and CDR2 is SNEGSKA (reference sequence). The CDR3 length is 15 residues. DNA for the CDR3: TGCAGTGCTAGAGAAACAGGGTGGGGCACAGATACGCAGTATTTT. Encoded protein: CSARETGWGTDTQYF.

This chain links TRBV11-1 with TRBJ2-7, with D possibly being TRBD1 (5 bases). This CDR3 spans 12 amino acids. V lost 5 bases to trimming and J lost 6 bases, with 11 bases between them. The V gene's germline CDR1 is SGHAT and CDR2 FQDESV (reference sequence). Here the CDR3 reads CASSPGPREQYF. Here the CDR3 DNA reads TGTGCCAGCAGCCCAGGGCCCCGCGAGCAGTACTTC.

This chain joins TRBV6-1 and TRBJ1-2; 7 positions match TRBD1. V shed 11 bases, J shed 6 bases, and the junction held 12 bases outside the gene matches. CDR1 and CDR2 from the germline V gene are MNHNS and SASEGT. CDR3 size: 13 residues. CDR3 in amino acids: CAGRTGFFHGYTF. In DNA form, the CDR3 reads TGTGCCGGAAGGACAGGTTTTTTCCATGGCTACACCTTC.

This clonotype has a handful of counts. The CDR3 DNA reads TGTGCCAGCAGTGAAGGCCCATATAGCAATCAGCCCCAGCATTTT. It yields the protein CASSEGPYSNQPQHF. The chain couples TRBV2 to TRBJ1-5; D is undetermined. CDR1 and CDR2 (germline): SNHLY, FYNNEI. The CDR3 spans 15 residues. V lost 1 base, J lost 0 bases, and 7 bases lay in between.

In this sample, this clonotype turned up a few times. V is TRBV4-1 and J is TRBJ2-7, with 9 bases aligning to TRBD1. This CDR3 contains 16 residues. Trimming removed 0 bases from V and 3 bases from J; junction bases left unmatched: 6. Germline V gene sequence: CDR1 MGHRA, CDR2 YSYEKL. This CDR3 is CASSQDVWDRVYEQYF. CDR3 coding DNA: TGCGCCAGCAGCCAAGACGTCTGGGACAGGGTCTACGAGCAGTACTTC.

The chain uses TRBV27 and TRBJ2-4; D ambiguous. The CDR3 loop spans 17 amino acids. V lost 2 bases, J lost 3 bases, and 17 bases lay in between. Per the germline V gene, CDR1 is MNHEY and CDR2 is SMNVEV (reference sequence). The CDR3 sequence is CASSLGWAKGNKNIQYF. The CDR3 DNA reads as TGTGCCAGCAGTTTAGGGTGGGCGAAGGGCAACAAAAACATTCAGTACTTC.

The rearrangement links TRBV3-1 to TRBJ2-7; 7 nucleotides match TRBD2. Germline V lookup: CDR1 LGHDT, CDR2 YNNKEL (reference sequence). This CDR3 region has 16 residues. V dropped 0 bases and J dropped 3; count of bases not matched to a gene: 8. This chain's CDR3 is CASSQDPAGWVYEQYF. CDR3 nucleotides: TGTGCCAGCAGCCAAGACCCAGCGGGGTGGGTCTACGAGCAGTACTTC.

The chain is built from TRBV7-9 and TRBJ2-1, with a weak D call TRBD1 (5 bases). The CDR3 loop spans 15 amino acids. The V end was cut by 6 bases, the J end by 8 bases, with 20 bases between. Germline-derived CDR1 and CDR2 are SEHNR and FQNEAQ (reference sequence). In nucleotides, the CDR3 is TGTGCCAGCAGTATAGCAAGGGGCGTTACCTATGAGCAGTTCTTC. Translating gives CASSIARGVTYEQFF.

The rearrangement links TRBV4-1 to TRBJ2-3; D uncertain. The V gene lost 0 bases and the J gene lost 2 bases, with 9 bases spanning the gap. The CDR3 spans 15 residues. In germline, CDR1 is MGHRA, CDR2 YSYEKL. The chain's CDR3 is CASSQEFAPTDTQYF. CDR3 in DNA: TGCGCCAGCAGCCAAGAATTCGCGCCCACAGATACGCAGTATTTT.

The chain employs TRBV20-1 and TRBJ2-2; D remains ambiguous. The CDR3 runs 14 residues. CDR1 and CDR2 from the germline V gene are DFQATT and SNEGSKA (reference sequence). Trimming shortened V by 4 bases and J by 2 bases, and 11 bases separated the two germline ends. In nucleotides, the CDR3 is TGCAGTGCTACGAGGAGCTCCAACACCGGGGAGCTGTTTTTT. Translating gives CSATRSSNTGELFF.

The chain couples TRBV20-1 to TRBJ1-5; D unresolved. Germline V gene lookup returns CDR1 DFQATT and CDR2 SNEGSKA (reference sequence). The V and J ends lost 5 bases and 0 bases respectively, with 8 bases between them. There are 13 residues in the CDR3. CDR3 in amino acids: CSALRYSNQPQHF. CDR3 DNA: TGCAGTGCTCTGAGGTATAGCAATCAGCCCCAGCATTTT.

This clonotype has more than one count but fewer than ten. This rearrangement joins TRBV12-3 or TRBV12-4 to TRBJ2-1; D is possibly TRBD1 or TRBD2 (7 bases each). The CDR3 spans 15 residues. With 5 bases removed from V and 10 bases from J, the gap between germline ends came to 21 bases. The CDR3, as DNA: TGTGCCAGCAGTCCAGAACAGGGGCCGGGGGGAGAGCAGTTCTTC. It is translated as CASSPEQGPGGEQFF.

The chain has TRBV6-1 and TRBJ2-7; 8 bases line up with TRBD1. CDR1 is MNHNS, CDR2 SASEGT, per germline. With 2 bases clipped from V and 1 base from J, the junction kept 4 bases outside the gene matches. This CDR3 region has 15 residues. The CDR3 here is CASSETDRGSYEQYF. CDR3 nucleotides: TGTGCCAGCAGTGAAACCGACAGGGGATCCTACGAGCAGTACTTC.